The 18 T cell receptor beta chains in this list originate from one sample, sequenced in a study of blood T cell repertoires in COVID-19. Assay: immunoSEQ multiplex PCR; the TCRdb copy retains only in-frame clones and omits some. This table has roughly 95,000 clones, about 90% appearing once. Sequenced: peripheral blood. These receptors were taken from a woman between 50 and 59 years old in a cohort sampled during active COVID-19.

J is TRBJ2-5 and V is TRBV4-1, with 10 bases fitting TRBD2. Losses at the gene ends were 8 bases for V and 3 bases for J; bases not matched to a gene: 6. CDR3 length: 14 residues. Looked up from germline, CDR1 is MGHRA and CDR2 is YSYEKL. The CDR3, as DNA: TGCGCCAGCGGCCTAGCGGGGGTCGAAGAGACCCAGTACTTC. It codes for CASGLAGVEETQYF.

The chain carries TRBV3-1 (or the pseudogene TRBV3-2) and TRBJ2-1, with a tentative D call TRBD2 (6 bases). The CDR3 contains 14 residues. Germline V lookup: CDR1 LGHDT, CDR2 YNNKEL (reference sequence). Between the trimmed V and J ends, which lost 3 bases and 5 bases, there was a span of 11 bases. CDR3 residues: CASSQGTSNNEQFF. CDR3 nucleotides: TGTGCCAGCAGCCAGGGCACTAGCAACAATGAGCAGTTCTTC.

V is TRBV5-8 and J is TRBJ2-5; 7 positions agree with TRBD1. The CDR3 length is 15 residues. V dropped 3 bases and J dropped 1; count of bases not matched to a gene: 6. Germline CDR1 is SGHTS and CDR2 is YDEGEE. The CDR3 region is CASSSGTVSQETQYF. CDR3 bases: TGTGCCAGCAGCTCGGGGACAGTGAGCCAAGAGACCCAGTACTTC.

CDR3: CASSIGLSRGTEAFF. Written as DNA, the CDR3 is TGTGCCAGTAGTATAGGGCTCTCCCGGGGCACTGAAGCTTTCTTT. J is TRBJ1-1 and V is TRBV19; D is unresolved. Germline values: CDR1 LNHDA, CDR2 SQIVND (reference sequence). This CDR3 is 15 amino acids long. V was clipped by 1 base and J by 4 bases, with 13 bases between them.

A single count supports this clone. This CDR3 reads CASSISGAEGETQYF. The CDR3 nucleotides are TGTGCCAGTAGTATTAGCGGGGCCGAGGGAGAGACCCAGTACTTC. The chain recombines TRBV19 with TRBJ2-5, with TRBD2 matching over 8 bases. Trimming took 3 bases from V and 4 from J; bases not matched to a gene: 7. Germline V gene lookup returns CDR1 LNHDA and CDR2 SQIVND (reference sequence). The CDR3 has 15 amino acids.

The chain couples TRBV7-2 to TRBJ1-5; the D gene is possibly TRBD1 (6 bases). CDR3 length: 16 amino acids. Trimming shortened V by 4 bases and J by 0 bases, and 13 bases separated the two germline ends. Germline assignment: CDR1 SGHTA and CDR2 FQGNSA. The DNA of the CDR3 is TGTGCCAGCAGCTCGCGACAGGCGTATAGCAATCAGCCCCAGCATTTT. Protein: CASSSRQAYSNQPQHF.

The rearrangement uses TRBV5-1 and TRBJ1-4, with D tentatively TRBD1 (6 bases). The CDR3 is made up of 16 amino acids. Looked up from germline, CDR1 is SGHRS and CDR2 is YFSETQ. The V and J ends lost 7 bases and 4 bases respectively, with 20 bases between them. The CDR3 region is CASAKGWGPNNEKLFF. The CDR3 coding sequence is TGCGCCAGCGCCAAGGGATGGGGGCCGAATAATGAAAAACTGTTTTTT.

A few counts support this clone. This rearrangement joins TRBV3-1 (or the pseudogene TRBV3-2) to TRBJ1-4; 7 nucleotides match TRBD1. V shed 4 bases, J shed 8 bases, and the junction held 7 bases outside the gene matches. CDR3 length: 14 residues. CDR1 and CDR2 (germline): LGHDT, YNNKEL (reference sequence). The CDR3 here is CASSPRGDGEKLFF. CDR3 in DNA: TGTGCCAGCAGCCCCAGGGGGGACGGAGAAAAACTGTTTTTT.

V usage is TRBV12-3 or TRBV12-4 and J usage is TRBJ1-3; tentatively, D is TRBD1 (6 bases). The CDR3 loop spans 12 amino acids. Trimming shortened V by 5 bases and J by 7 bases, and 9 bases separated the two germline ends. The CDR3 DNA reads TGTGCCAGCAGTCTTCAGGGGAACACCATATATTTT. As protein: CASSLQGNTIYF.

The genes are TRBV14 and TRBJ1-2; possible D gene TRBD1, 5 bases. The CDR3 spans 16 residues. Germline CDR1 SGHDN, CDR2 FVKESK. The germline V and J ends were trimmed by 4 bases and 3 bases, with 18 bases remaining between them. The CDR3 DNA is TGTGCCAGCAGCCCGAGAGAGGACACTCCTCACTATGGCTACACCTTC. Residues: CASSPREDTPHYGYTF.

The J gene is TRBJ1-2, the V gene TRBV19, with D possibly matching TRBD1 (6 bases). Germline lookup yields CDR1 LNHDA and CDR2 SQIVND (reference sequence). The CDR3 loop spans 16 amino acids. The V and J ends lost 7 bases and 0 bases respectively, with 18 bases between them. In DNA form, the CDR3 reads TGTGCCAGTACCCGGCAGGGGCTCCCAGCTAACTATGGCTACACCTTC. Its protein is CASTRQGLPANYGYTF. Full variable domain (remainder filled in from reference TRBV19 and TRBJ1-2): DGGITQSPKYLFRKEGQNVTLSCEQNLNHDAMYWYRQDPGQGLRLIYYSQIVNDFQKGDIAEGYSVSREKKESFPLTVTSAQKNPTAFYLCASTRQGLPANYGYTFGSGTRLTVV.

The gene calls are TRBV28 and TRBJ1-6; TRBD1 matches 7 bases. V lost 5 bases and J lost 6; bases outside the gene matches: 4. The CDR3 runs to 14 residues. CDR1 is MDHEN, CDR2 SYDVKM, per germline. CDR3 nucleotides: TGTGCCAGCAGTCTACAGGGGATTAATTCACCCCTCCACTTT. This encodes CASSLQGINSPLHF.

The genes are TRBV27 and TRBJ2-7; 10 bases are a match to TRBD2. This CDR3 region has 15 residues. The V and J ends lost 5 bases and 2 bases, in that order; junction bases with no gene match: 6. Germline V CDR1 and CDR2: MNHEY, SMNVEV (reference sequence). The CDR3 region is CASSGEREGAYEQYF. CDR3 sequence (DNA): TGTGCCAGCAGTGGGGAGCGGGAGGGGGCCTACGAGCAGTACTTC.

CDR3 bases: TGTGCCAGCAGTACCTACTCGTACCAAGAGACCCAGTACTTC. It codes for CASSTYSYQETQYF. The V and J genes are TRBV6-5 and TRBJ2-5; the D is unclear. The CDR3 has 14 residues. Germline lookup yields CDR1 MNHEY and CDR2 SVGAGI. Deletions cut 5 bases from V and 0 bases from J, with 10 bases between.

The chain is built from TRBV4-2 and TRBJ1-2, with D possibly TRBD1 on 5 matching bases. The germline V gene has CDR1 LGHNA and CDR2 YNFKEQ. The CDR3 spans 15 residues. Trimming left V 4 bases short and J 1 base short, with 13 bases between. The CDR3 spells CASSPGGSVNYGYTF. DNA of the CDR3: TGTGCCAGCAGCCCCGGGGGGTCAGTTAACTATGGCTACACCTTC.

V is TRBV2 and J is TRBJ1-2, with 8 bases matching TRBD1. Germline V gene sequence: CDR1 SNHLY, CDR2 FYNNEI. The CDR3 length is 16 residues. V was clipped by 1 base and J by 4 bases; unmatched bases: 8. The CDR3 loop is CASSEGGTGRIYGYTF. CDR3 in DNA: TGTGCCAGCAGTGAAGGCGGGACAGGAAGGATCTATGGCTACACCTTC.

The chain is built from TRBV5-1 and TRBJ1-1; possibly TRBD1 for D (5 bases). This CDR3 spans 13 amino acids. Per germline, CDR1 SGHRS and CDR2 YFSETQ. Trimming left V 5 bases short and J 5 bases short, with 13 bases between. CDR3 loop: CASRAGRDTEAFF. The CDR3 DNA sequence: TGCGCCAGCAGGGCAGGGAGGGATACTGAAGCTTTCTTT. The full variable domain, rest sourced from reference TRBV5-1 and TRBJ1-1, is KAGVTQTPRYLIKTRGQQVTLSCSPISGHRSVSWYQQTPGQGLQFLFEYFSETQRNKGNFPGRFSGRQFSNSRSEMNVSTLELGDSALYLCASRAGRDTEAFFGQGTRLTVV.

The DNA for the CDR3 is TGTGCCAGCAGTTTACCCGACACCTATGGCTACACCTTC. Translation gives CASSLPDTYGYTF. The gene calls are TRBV28 and TRBJ1-2; D ambiguous. Looked up from germline, CDR1 is MDHEN and CDR2 is SYDVKM. V lost 2 bases to trimming and J lost 4 bases, with 8 bases between them. The CDR3 consists of 13 residues.